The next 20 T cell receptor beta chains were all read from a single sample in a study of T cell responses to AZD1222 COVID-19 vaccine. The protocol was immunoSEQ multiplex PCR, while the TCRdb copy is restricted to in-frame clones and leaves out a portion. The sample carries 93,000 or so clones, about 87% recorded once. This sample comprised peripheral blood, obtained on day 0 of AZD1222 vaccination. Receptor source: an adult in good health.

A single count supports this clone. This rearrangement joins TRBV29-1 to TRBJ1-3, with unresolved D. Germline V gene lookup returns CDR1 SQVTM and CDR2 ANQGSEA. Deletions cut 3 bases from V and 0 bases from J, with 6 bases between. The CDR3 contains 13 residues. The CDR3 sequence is CSVDTDSGNTIYF. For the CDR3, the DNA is TGCAGCGTTGACACAGACTCTGGAAACACCATATATTTT.

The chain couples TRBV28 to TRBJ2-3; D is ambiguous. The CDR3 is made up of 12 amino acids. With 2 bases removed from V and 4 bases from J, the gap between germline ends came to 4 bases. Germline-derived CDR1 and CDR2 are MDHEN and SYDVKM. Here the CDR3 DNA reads TGTGCCAGCAGTTTAGTCCCAGATACGCAGTATTTT. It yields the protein CASSLVPDTQYF.

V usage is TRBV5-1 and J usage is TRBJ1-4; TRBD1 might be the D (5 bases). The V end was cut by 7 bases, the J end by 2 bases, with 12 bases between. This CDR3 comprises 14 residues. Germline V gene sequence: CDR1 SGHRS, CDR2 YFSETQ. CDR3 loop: CASSPRGTNEKLFF. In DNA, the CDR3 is TGCGCCAGCTCTCCCCGGGGGACTAATGAAAAACTGTTTTTT.

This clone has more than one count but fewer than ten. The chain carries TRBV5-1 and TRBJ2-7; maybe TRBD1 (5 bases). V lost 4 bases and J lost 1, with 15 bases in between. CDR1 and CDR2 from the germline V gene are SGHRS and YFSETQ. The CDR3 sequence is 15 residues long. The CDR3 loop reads CASSPPETASYEQYF. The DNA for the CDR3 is TGCGCCAGCAGCCCCCCTGAGACAGCGTCCTACGAGCAGTACTTC.

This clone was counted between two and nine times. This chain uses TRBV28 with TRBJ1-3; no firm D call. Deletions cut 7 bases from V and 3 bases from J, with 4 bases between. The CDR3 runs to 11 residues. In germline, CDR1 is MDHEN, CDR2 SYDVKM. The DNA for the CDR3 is TGTGCCAGCATAGGTGGAAACACCATATATTTT. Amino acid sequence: CASIGGNTIYF.

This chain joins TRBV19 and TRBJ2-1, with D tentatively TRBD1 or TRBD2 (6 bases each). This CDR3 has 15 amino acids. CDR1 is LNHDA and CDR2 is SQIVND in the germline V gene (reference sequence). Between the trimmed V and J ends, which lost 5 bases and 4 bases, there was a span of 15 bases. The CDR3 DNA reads TGTGCCAGTAGTGCCCCGGGGGCGGGTTACAATGAGCAGTTCTTC. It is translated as CASSAPGAGYNEQFF.

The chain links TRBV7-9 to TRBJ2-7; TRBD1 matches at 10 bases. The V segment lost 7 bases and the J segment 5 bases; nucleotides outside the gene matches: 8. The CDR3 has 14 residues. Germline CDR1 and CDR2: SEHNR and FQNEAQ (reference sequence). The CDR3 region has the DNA TGTGCCAGCAACCCGGGACAGGGGATTGACGAGCAGTACTTC. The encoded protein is CASNPGQGIDEQYF.

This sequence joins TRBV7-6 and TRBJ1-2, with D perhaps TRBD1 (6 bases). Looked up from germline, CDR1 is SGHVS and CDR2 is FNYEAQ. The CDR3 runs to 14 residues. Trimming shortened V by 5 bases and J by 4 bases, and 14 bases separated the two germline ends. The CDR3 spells CASSPMDSAYGYTF. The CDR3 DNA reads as TGTGCCAGCAGCCCGATGGACAGTGCCTATGGCTACACCTTC.

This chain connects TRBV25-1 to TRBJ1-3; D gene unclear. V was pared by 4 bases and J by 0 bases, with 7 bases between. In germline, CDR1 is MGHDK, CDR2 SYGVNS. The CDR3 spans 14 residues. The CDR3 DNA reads TGTGCCAGCAGTGGACGGTTCTCTGGAAACACCATATATTTT. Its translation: CASSGRFSGNTIYF.

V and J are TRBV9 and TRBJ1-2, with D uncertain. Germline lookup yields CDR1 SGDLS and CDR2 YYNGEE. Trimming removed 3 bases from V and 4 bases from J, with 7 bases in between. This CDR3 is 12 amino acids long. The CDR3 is CASSERSYGYTF. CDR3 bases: TGTGCCAGCAGCGAGCGGTCCTATGGCTACACCTTC.

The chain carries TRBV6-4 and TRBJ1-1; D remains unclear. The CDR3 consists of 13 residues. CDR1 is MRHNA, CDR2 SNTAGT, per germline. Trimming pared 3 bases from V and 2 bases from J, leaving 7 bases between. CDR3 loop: CASSEERNTEAFF. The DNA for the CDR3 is TGTGCCAGCAGTGAAGAGAGAAACACTGAAGCTTTCTTT.

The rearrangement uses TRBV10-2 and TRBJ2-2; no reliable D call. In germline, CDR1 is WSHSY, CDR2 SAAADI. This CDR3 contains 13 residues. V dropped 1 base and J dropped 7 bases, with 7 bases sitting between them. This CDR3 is CASSELEGGELFF. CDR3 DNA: TGCGCCAGCAGTGAGTTGGAAGGCGGGGAGCTGTTTTTT.

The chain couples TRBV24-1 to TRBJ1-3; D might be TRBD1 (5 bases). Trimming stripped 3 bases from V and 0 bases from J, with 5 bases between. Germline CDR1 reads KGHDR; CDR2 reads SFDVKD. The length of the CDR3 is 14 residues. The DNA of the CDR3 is TGTGCCACCAGTGATACAGGCTCTGGAAACACCATATATTTT. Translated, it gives CATSDTGSGNTIYF.

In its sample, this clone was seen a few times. Here the CDR3 DNA reads TGTGCCAGCAGTTACGGGCGGGTTAGAGGAAACACCATATATTTT. This codes for CASSYGRVRGNTIYF. The chain couples TRBV6-5 to TRBJ1-3; D gene uncertain. This CDR3 has 15 amino acids. Germline CDR1 reads MNHEY; CDR2 reads SVGAGI. With 2 bases removed from V and 4 bases from J, the gap between germline ends came to 12 bases.

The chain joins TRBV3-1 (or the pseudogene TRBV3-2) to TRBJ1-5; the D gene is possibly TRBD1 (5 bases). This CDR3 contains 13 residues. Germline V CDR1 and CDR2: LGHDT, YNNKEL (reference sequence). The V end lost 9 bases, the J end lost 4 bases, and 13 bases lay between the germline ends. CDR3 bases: TGTGCCAGTGCCGGGGGAATGAATCAGCCCCAGCATTTT. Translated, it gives CASAGGMNQPQHF.

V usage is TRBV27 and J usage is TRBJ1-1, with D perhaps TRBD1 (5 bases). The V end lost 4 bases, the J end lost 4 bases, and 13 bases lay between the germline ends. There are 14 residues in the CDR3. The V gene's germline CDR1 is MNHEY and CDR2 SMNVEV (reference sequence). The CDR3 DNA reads TGTGCCAGCAGTTCCCCAGGGCTGGGCACTGAAGCTTTCTTT. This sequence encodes CASSSPGLGTEAFF.

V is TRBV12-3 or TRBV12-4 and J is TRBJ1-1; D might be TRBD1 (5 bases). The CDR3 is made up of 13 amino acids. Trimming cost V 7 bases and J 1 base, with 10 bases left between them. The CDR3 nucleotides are TGTGCCAGCACCTTTACAGGGAACACTGAAGCTTTCTTT. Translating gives CASTFTGNTEAFF.

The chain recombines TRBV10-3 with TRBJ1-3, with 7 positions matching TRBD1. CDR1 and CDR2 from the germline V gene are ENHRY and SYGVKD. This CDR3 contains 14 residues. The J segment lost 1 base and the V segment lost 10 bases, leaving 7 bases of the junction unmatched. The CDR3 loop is CATETGSSGNTIYF. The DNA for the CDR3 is TGTGCCACCGAGACAGGGAGTTCTGGAAACACCATATATTTT.

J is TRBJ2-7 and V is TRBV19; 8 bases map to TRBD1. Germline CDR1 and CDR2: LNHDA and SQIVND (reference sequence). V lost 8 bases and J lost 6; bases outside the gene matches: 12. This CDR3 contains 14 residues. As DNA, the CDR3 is TGTGCCAGTGCCAGAGACAGGGGAAAGGTCGAGCAGTACTTC. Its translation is CASARDRGKVEQYF.

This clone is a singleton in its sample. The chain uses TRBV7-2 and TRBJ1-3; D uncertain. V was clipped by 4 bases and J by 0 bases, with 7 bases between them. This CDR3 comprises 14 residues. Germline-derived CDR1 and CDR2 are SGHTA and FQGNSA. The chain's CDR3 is CASSSDPSGNTIYF. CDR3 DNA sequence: TGTGCCAGCAGCTCGGATCCCTCTGGAAACACCATATATTTT.